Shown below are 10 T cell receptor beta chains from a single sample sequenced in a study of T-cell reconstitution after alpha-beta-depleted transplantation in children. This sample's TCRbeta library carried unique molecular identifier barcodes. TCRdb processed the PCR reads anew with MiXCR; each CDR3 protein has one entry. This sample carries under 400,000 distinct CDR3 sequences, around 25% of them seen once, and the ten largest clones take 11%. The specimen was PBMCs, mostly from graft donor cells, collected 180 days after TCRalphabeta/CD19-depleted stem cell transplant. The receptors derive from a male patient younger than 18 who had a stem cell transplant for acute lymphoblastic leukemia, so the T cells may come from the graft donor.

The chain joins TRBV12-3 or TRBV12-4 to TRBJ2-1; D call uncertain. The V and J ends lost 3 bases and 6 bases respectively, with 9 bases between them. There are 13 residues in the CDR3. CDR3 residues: CASSLGNGNEQFF. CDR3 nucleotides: TGTGCCAGCAGTTTGGGAAACGGCAATGAGCAGTTCTTC.

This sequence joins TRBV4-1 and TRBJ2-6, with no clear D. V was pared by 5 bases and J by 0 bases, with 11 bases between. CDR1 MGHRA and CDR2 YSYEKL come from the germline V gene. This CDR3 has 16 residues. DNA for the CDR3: TGCGCCAGCAGCTCTCAAGGCGTCTCTGGGGCCAACGTCCTGACTTTC. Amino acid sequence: CASSSQGVSGANVLTF.

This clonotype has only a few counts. CDR3 bases: TGTGCCAGCAGCGTAGTTCGTGAACAGGGCTACGAGCAGTACTTC. Amino acid sequence: CASSVVREQGYEQYF. The chain couples TRBV9 to TRBJ2-7; maybe TRBD1 (6 bases). The V and J ends lost 0 bases and 3 bases respectively, with 13 bases between them. The CDR3 loop spans 15 amino acids. Germline CDR1 is SGDLS and CDR2 is YYNGEE. Using reference TRBV9 and TRBJ2-7 for the parts outside the CDR3, the full variable domain is DSGVTQTPKHLITATGQRVTLRCSPRSGDLSVYWYQQSLDQGLQFLIQYYNGEERAKGNILERFSAQQFPDLHSELNLSSLELGDSALYFCASSVVREQGYEQYFGPGTRLTVT.

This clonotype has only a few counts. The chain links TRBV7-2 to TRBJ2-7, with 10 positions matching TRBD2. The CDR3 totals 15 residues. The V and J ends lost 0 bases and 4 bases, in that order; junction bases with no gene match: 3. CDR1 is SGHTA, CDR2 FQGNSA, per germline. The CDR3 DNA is TGTGCCAGCAGCTTAGCGTCTAGCGGGAGATACGAGCAGTACTTC. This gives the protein CASSLASSGRYEQYF. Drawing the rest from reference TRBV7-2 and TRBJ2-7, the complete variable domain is GAGVSQSPSNKVTEKGKDVELRCDPISGHTALYWYRQSLGQGLEFLIYFQGNSAPDKSGLPSDRFSAERTGGSVSTLTIQRTQQEDSAVYLCASSLASSGRYEQYFGPGTRLTVT.

The CDR3 region has the DNA TGTGCCATCAGTGAGTCCGGGGAGCTGTTTTTT. Translating it yields CAISESGELFF. The V call is TRBV10-3, the J call TRBJ2-2; no clear D gene. The length of the CDR3 is 11 residues. The germline gives CDR1 ENHRY, CDR2 SYGVKD. The V and J ends lost 0 bases and 7 bases respectively, with 0 bases between them.

This chain's CDR3 is CASSPTGTPYNEQFF. The CDR3 region has the DNA TGTGCCAGCAGCCCGACTGGGACACCCTACAATGAGCAGTTCTTC. V usage is TRBV7-9 and J usage is TRBJ2-1; maybe TRBD1 (6 bases). Trimming removed 5 bases at V and 2 bases at J, with 13 bases between. The germline V gene encodes CDR1 SEHNR and CDR2 FQNEAQ (reference sequence). There are 15 residues in the CDR3.

CDR3 loop: CASSLNPGVEYGYTF. Written as DNA, the CDR3 is TGTGCCAGCAGCTTAAACCCGGGGGTCGAATATGGCTACACCTTC. J is TRBJ1-2 and V is TRBV7-3, with D possibly matching TRBD1 (5 bases). Germline V CDR1 and CDR2: SGHTA, FQGTGA. This CDR3 spans 15 amino acids. Trimming pared 1 base from V and 5 bases from J, leaving 14 bases between.

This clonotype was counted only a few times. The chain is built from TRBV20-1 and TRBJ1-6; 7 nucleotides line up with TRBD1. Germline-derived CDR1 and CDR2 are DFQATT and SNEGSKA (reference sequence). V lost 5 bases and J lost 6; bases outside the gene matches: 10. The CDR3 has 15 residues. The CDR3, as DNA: TGCAGTGCTCTAGACAGGGAGGGAACTAATTCACCCCTCCACTTT. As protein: CSALDREGTNSPLHF.

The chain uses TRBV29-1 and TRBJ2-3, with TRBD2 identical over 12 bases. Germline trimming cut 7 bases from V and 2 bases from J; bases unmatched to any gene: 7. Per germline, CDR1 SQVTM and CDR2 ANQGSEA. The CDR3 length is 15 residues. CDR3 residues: CSAQLAGGITDTQYF. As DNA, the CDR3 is TGCAGCGCTCAACTAGCGGGAGGTATCACAGATACGCAGTATTTT.

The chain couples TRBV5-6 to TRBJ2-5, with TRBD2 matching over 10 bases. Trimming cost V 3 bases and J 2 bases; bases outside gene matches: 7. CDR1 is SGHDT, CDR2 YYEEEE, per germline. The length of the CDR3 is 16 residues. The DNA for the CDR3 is TGTGCCAGCAGCTCCTCTCTAGCGGGGGTTCAAGAGACCCAGTACTTC. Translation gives CASSSSLAGVQETQYF.